This T cell receptor beta chain emerged from a study of cytomegalovirus exposure and HLA in healthy donors. Overall study findings and caveats: It was 164 TCR beta chains that were listed as cytomegalovirus-associated. First-cohort TCR clusters were later found to tend to co-occur in the roughly 130 validation repertoires. Rare TCR sequences predominated, though certain public TCRs were found in many donors. Specificity for CMV antigens was confirmed in vitro for a few of the CMV-associated chains.

Measured with immunoSEQ multiplex PCR; TCRdb has only the in-frame clones, and not every one. The data show 150,000 to 200,000 clones, with around 80% seen just once and around 1.2% held by the top ten. CDR3 length: 15 amino acids. Trimming left V 6 bases short and J 0 bases short, with 12 bases between. Germline V lookup: CDR1 MNHEY, CDR2 SVGAGI. In regard to this clone: The target antigen is unknown.

Sequencing was carried out using PBMCs. This clonotype was obtained from a woman aged 30 to 39 in good health and CMV-seronegative. This chain uses TRBV6-5 with TRBJ2-1; D possibly corresponds to TRBD2 (6 bases). The CDR3 sequence is CASSKHGGSYNEQFF. DNA for the CDR3: TGTGCCAGCAGCAAACACGGGGGCTCCTACAATGAGCAGTTCTTC.